These 12 T cell receptor beta chains were sequenced from one sample in a study of T cell clones after liver transplantation. Some clones are missing from TCRdb's copy, which holds only in-frame ones; the method was immunoSEQ multiplex PCR. This table holds about 120,000 clones, 90% found once. The sample consisted of CD4+ T cells from blood, taken 12 months after liver transplant. The origin of the receptors is a human patient who received a liver transplant. Among the T cells, some may be from the graft donor.

The chain has TRBV21-1 and TRBJ2-1; the table's D gene call, TRBD2, was not cross checked with the DNA. TRBV21-1 is classified as a pseudogene. This CDR3 comprises 17 residues. The CDR3 region has the DNA TGTGCCAGCAGCAAAACGATACGGGGGGGCTTAGACAATGAGCAGTTCTTC. This encodes CASSKTIRGGLDNEQFF.

The genes are TRBV5-1 and TRBJ2-5; 13 nucleotides match TRBD2. Germline CDR1 SGHRS, CDR2 YFSETQ. V dropped 4 bases and J dropped 4; count of bases not matched to a gene: 10. This CDR3 comprises 17 residues. The CDR3: CASSLRTSGGVGETQYF. The CDR3 nucleotides are TGCGCCAGCAGCCTCCGGACTAGCGGGGGAGTGGGAGAGACCCAGTACTTC.

This chain links TRBV19 with TRBJ2-7, with D tentatively TRBD1 (5 bases). V was clipped by 1 base and J by 4 bases, with 14 bases between them. This CDR3 has 15 amino acids. Germline CDR1 LNHDA, CDR2 SQIVND (reference sequence). For the CDR3, the DNA is TGTGCCAGTAGTATAGTGCAGGGATTGGGTTACGAGCAGTACTTC. Its protein product is CASSIVQGLGYEQYF.

J is TRBJ2-7 and V is TRBV11-2, with D tentatively TRBD2 (5 bases). CDR3 length: 14 amino acids. V lost 1 base and J lost 7, with 14 bases in between. The germline gives CDR1 SGHAT, CDR2 FQNNGV. The CDR3 DNA sequence: TGTGCCAGCAGCTTAGTCCTCCGGGAATCTGAGCAGTACTTC. Residues: CASSLVLRESEQYF.

This clone was seen more than once but under ten times. In DNA form, the CDR3 reads TGTGCCAGCAGCTCCAGCGGGTCTAGCTCCTACGAGCAGTACTTC. This sequence encodes CASSSSGSSSYEQYF. V is TRBV7-2 and J is TRBJ2-7, with D perhaps matching TRBD2 (6 bases). This CDR3 spans 15 amino acids. The V gene's germline CDR1 is SGHTA and CDR2 FQGNSA. V shed 4 bases and J shed 0 bases, with 13 bases lying between them.

V gene TRBV12-5 combines with J gene TRBJ2-7; D is undetermined. Trimming stripped 5 bases from V and 2 bases from J, with 4 bases between. There are 11 residues in the CDR3. Per the germline V gene, CDR1 is LGHNT and CDR2 is FRNRAP. CDR3 sequence: CASGPPYEQYF. DNA for the CDR3: TGTGCTAGTGGTCCTCCCTACGAGCAGTACTTC.

This clone was seen just once. The chain couples TRBV7-9 to TRBJ2-7, with 9 bases fitting TRBD2. This CDR3 has 16 residues. Germline CDR1 is SEHNR and CDR2 is FQNEAQ (reference sequence). V trimming: 3 bases; J trimming: 5 bases; junction bases outside the gene matches: 11. The CDR3 sequence: CASSFYHSGSGNEQYF. The CDR3 nucleotides are TGTGCCAGCAGCTTCTACCATAGCGGGAGTGGGAACGAGCAGTACTTC.

CDR3 bases: TGTGCCAGCAGTGAAGATGCCTTGGGGAAGCAGTTCTTC. This gives the protein CASSEDALGKQFF. The V call is TRBV6-1, the J call TRBJ2-1; unclear D gene. The CDR3 has 13 amino acids. Trimming shortened V by 1 base and J by 11 bases, and 12 bases separated the two germline ends. The germline V gene has CDR1 MNHNS and CDR2 SASEGT.

In DNA form, the CDR3 reads TGTGCCAGCTCACCGTCCGCGGGGCAAACATTGCATTTT. Amino acids: CASSPSAGQTLHF. The chain combines TRBV18 with TRBJ1-5, with D possibly being TRBD1 (5 bases). This CDR3 is built from 13 residues. Germline V gives CDR1 KGHSH, CDR2 LQKENI. With 3 bases removed from V and 15 bases from J, the gap between germline ends came to 18 bases. The variable domain in full, with the rest retrieved from reference TRBV18 and TRBJ1-5, is NAGVMQNPRHLVRRRGQEARLRCSPMKGHSHVYWYRQLPEEGLKFMVYLQKENIIDESGMPKERFSAEFPKEGPSILRIQQVVRGDSAAYFCASSPSAGQTLHFGDGTRLSIL.

The J gene is TRBJ1-5, the V gene TRBV7-2; D not certain. Germline CDR1 SGHTA, CDR2 FQGNSA. The CDR3 totals 13 residues. Trimming took 1 base from V and 5 from J, leaving 6 bases between them. The DNA of the CDR3 is TGTGCCAGCAGCTTAGGGGCGGATCAGCCCCAGCATTTT. This translates into CASSLGADQPQHF. The complete variable domain, with remaining parts taken from reference TRBV7-2 and TRBJ1-5, reads GAGVSQSPSNKVTEKGKDVELRCDPISGHTALYWYRQSLGQGLEFLIYFQGNSAPDKSGLPSDRFSAERTGGSVSTLTIQRTQQEDSAVYLCASSLGADQPQHFGDGTRLSIL.

CDR3 amino acids: CASSLTRGKETQYF. In DNA form, the CDR3 reads TGTGCCAGCAGTTTAACCAGGGGAAAAGAGACCCAGTACTTC. V gene TRBV28 combines with J gene TRBJ2-5; D possibly corresponds to TRBD1 (6 bases). Germline lookup yields CDR1 MDHEN and CDR2 SYDVKM. Trimming stripped 2 bases from V and 3 bases from J, with 10 bases between. The CDR3 contains 14 residues.

The V call is TRBV6-1, the J call TRBJ2-3; D is unresolved. Deletions cut 2 bases from V and 0 bases from J, with 3 bases between. Germline assignment: CDR1 MNHNS and CDR2 SASEGT. The CDR3 extends over 13 amino acids. Written as DNA, the CDR3 is TGTGCCAGCAGTGAACCGAGCACAGATACGCAGTATTTT. Its translation: CASSEPSTDTQYF.